This T cell receptor beta chain appears in the sequencing data of a study of blood T cell repertoires in COVID-19. Study in general: T cells, B-cell-depleted T cells, or PBMCs provided the cDNA or gDNA that served as material.

Under the authors' procedure: Using reference gene primer amplification, nucleated cell counts were estimated. Sequencing was performed with immunoSEQ multiplex PCR; in TCRdb, only in-frame clones are kept and a portion is missing. The V and J calls and the clone size are those of that table, but D and trimming were determined from the DNA. The sample lists about 200,000 clones; approximately 82% were seen once. The CDR3 runs to 15 residues. V lost 3 bases and J lost 2, with 17 bases in between. Germline V gene data show CDR1 as GTSNPN and CDR2 as SVGIG (reference sequence). The TCR sequence derives from a human donor with acute or convalescent COVID-19. The donor label of this sample is uncertain. The chain uses TRBV30 and TRBJ2-7; D might be TRBD2 (6 bases). The specimen was peripheral blood. CDR3 sequence (DNA): TGTGCCTGGAGGGGGGTTCGAGCGGGTGCCTACGAGCAGTACTTC. Translating it yields CAWRGVRAGAYEQYF.